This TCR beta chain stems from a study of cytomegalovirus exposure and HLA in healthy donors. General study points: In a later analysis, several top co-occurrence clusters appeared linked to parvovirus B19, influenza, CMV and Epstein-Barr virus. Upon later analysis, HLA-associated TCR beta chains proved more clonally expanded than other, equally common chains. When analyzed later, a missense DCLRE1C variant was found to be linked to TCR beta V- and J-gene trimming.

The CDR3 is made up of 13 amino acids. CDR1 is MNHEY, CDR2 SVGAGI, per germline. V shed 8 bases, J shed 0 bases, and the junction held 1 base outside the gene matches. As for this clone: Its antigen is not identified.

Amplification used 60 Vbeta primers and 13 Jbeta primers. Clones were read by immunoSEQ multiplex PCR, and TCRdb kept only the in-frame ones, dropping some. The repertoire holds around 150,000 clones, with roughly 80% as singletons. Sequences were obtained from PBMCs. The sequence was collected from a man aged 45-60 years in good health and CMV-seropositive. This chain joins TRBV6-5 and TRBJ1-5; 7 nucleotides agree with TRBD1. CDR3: CASGTDSNQPQHF. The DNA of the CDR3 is TGTGCCAGCGGGACAGATAGCAATCAGCCCCAGCATTTT.